These T cell receptor beta chains were read from a single sample in a study of T cell changes during pregnancy in multiple sclerosis. Clones were sequenced by immunoSEQ multiplex PCR, and TCRdb holds only the in-frame ones, with some missing. The sample yields around 78,000 clones, just over 90% seen once. The source was peripheral blood, collected in the second trimester of pregnancy. All receptors derive from a female donor with multiple sclerosis, enrolled in a pregnancy study. CDR3s leave out the opening cysteine and the closing phenylalanine or tryptophan.

V gene: TRBV10-3
J gene: TRBJ2-5
CDR3 protein: AISGWGAGTQY

V gene: TRBV6-1
J gene: TRBJ2-5
CDR3 protein: ASSGLGSSQETQY

V gene: TRBV2
J gene: TRBJ2-3
CDR3 protein: ASSVGGGTDTQY

V gene: TRBV6-6
J gene: TRBJ2-3
CDR3 protein: ASSYTVSSDTQY

V gene: TRBV28
J gene: TRBJ1-2
CDR3 protein: ASGQGADSYT

V gene: TRBV6-1
J gene: TRBJ1-2
CDR3 protein: ASRVDRGDGYT

V gene: TRBV7-7
J gene: TRBJ1-6
CDR3 protein: ASSLTGAGNSPLH

V gene: TRBV5-1
J gene: TRBJ2-7
CDR3 protein: ASSLDKAGNSYEQY

V gene: TRBV7-9
J gene: TRBJ2-1
CDR3 protein: ASSLHNNEQF

V gene: TRBV19
J gene: TRBJ2-2
CDR3 protein: ASTEGSYTGELF

V gene: TRBV7-3
J gene: TRBJ2-2
CDR3 protein: ASSLTRGRATGELF

V gene: TRBV5-8
J gene: TRBJ1-1
CDR3 protein: ASSLDRVQAF

V gene: TRBV7-6
J gene: TRBJ2-1
CDR3 protein: ASSPYNAGSSYNEQF

V gene: TRBV11-3
J gene: TRBJ2-3
CDR3 protein: ASSFNAGGSTDTQY

V gene: TRBV15
J gene: TRBJ1-2
CDR3 protein: ATTKNRGFVT

V gene: TRBV4-1
J gene: TRBJ2-7
CDR3 protein: ASSQALGPYEQY

V gene: TRBV6-5
J gene: TRBJ2-2
CDR3 protein: ASSSFGGATGELF

V gene: TRBV6-5
J gene: TRBJ2-7
CDR3 protein: ASRFHRTAYEQY

V gene: TRBV6-5
J gene: TRBJ2-1
CDR3 protein: ASSTYNEQF

V gene: TRBV29-1
J gene: TRBJ2-7
CDR3 protein: SVETSGSYEQY

V gene: TRBV29-1
J gene: TRBJ1-3
CDR3 protein: SATRGTGNTIY

V gene: TRBV4-1
J gene: TRBJ2-7
CDR3 protein: ASSQTRKRGDGMEQY

V gene: TRBV25-1
J gene: TRBJ2-1
CDR3 protein: ASRKTGNEQF

V gene: TRBV19
J gene: TRBJ2-2
CDR3 protein: ASRRTGAGELF

V gene: TRBV7-9
J gene: TRBJ2-5
CDR3 protein: ASSSLTSGGRGETQY

V gene: TRBV27
J gene: TRBJ2-7
CDR3 protein: AGSGGGNCEQY

V gene: TRBV27
J gene: TRBJ1-2
CDR3 protein: ASRAGQGLYGYT

V gene: TRBV25-1
J gene: TRBJ1-5
CDR3 protein: ASNPDRGVQPQH

V gene: TRBV4-1
J gene: TRBJ2-1
CDR3 protein: ASSQGLAGGQGNEQF

V gene: TRBV4-1
J gene: TRBJ1-3
CDR3 protein: ASSQTRTGGNTIY

V gene: TRBV11-2
J gene: TRBJ1-4
CDR3 protein: ASRQIFNEKLF

V gene: TRBV29-1
J gene: TRBJ1-1
CDR3 protein: SGRGANTEAF

V gene: TRBV7-8
J gene: TRBJ1-1
CDR3 protein: ASSHEESLRAF

V gene: TRBV4-1
J gene: TRBJ2-7
CDR3 protein: ASSQMGGTYEQY

V gene: TRBV2
J gene: TRBJ1-1
CDR3 protein: ASSEQGWVNTEAF

V gene: TRBV7-9
J gene: TRBJ1-6
CDR3 protein: ASSLANRNSPLH

V gene: TRBV9
J gene: TRBJ1-1
CDR3 protein: ASNDPGANTEAF

V gene: TRBV7-6
J gene: TRBJ2-3
CDR3 protein: ASSLEGLAGTDTQY

V gene: TRBV7-8
J gene: TRBJ1-3
CDR3 protein: ASSFTGTAGNTIY

V gene: TRBV29-1
J gene: TRBJ1-3
CDR3 protein: SVVPERSGNTIY

V gene: TRBV7-9
J gene: TRBJ2-7
CDR3 protein: ASSFLSGVKYEQY

V gene: TRBV2
J gene: TRBJ2-7
CDR3 protein: ASSEDGGGALYEQY

V gene: TRBV4-1
J gene: TRBJ1-4
CDR3 protein: ASSLRMINEKLF

V gene: TRBV5-4
J gene: TRBJ2-1
CDR3 protein: ASSLGQVSYNEQF

V gene: TRBV6-5
J gene: TRBJ1-1
CDR3 protein: ASRYREGDTEAF